The rows below give T cell receptor beta chains drawn from one sample of a study of T cell responses to AZD1222 COVID-19 vaccine. Measured with immunoSEQ multiplex PCR; TCRdb has only the in-frame clones, and not every one. Of approximately 100,000 clones listed, roughly 85% were seen once; the top ten hold over 2%. The sequenced sample was peripheral blood, obtained 28 days after the second AZD1222 dose. The receptors derive from an adult who received the AZD1222 COVID-19 vaccine. Both conserved end residues are part of each CDR3.

TRBV28,CASIGRTSTDTQYF
TRBV2,CASSSLAGGGNEQFF
TRBV14,CASSQDRGLAGRVGEQFF
TRBV6-5,CASSLSGATEAFF
TRBV28,CASSLDLINEQFF
TRBV30,CAWTPGLNYGYTF
TRBV7-8,CASSLLLSYEQYF
TRBV9,CASSVEGADTEAFF
TRBV27,CASSFTTNGEKLFF
TRBV2,CASRLLHYEQYF
TRBV14,CASSPLRTLTEAFF
TRBV28,CASSLSRDNEKLFF